These 23 T cell receptor beta chains came from one sample sequenced in a study of blood T cell repertoires in COVID-19. Only in-frame clones appear in the TCRdb table, and some are missing; sequencing was by immunoSEQ multiplex PCR. Among about 120,000 clones listed, about 85% were seen once. Material: peripheral blood. These receptors came from a man older than 75 with acute or convalescent COVID-19.

The chain joins TRBV9 to TRBJ1-2, with 9 bases fitting TRBD1. Germline CDR1 SGDLS, CDR2 YYNGEE. The CDR3 contains 15 residues. J lost 5 bases, V lost 4 bases, and 9 bases had no gene match. CDR3 sequence: CASSPPGQGIYGYTF. As DNA, the CDR3 is TGTGCCAGCAGCCCTCCCGGACAGGGGATTTATGGCTACACCTTC.

The chain joins TRBV6-5 to TRBJ2-5; possible D gene TRBD2, 6 bases. Germline V gene sequence: CDR1 MNHEY, CDR2 SVGAGI. The V and J ends lost 5 bases and 5 bases respectively, with 18 bases between them. The CDR3 totals 15 residues. The CDR3 reads CASSPPGGFRETQYF. The CDR3 coding sequence is TGTGCCAGCAGTCCCCCCGGAGGGTTCAGGGAGACCCAGTACTTC.

This chain joins TRBV7-8 and TRBJ1-2; D not resolved. Germline CDR1 is SGHVS and CDR2 is FQNEAQ. Trimming removed 0 bases from V and 8 bases from J, with 16 bases in between. The CDR3 sequence is 15 residues long. The DNA of the CDR3 is TGTGCCAGCAGCTTAGCAGGCCAGGCGATTTCGGGCTACACCTTC. This translates into CASSLAGQAISGYTF.

The chain joins TRBV4-2 to TRBJ2-1, with a possible D match to TRBD2 (6 bases). V was pared by 4 bases and J by 4 bases, with 23 bases between. The germline V gene has CDR1 LGHNA and CDR2 YNFKEQ. The CDR3 covers 18 residues. Written as DNA, the CDR3 is TGTGCCAGCAGCCCCCGAATCCTCCTAGCGAGCGTTTACAATGAGCAGTTCTTC. Amino acid sequence: CASSPRILLASVYNEQFF.

This rearrangement joins TRBV6-2 or TRBV6-3 to TRBJ2-2; perhaps TRBD1 as D (6 bases). Germline CDR1 MNHEY, CDR2 SVGEGT. This CDR3 region has 13 residues. V was cut by 6 bases and J by 3 bases, with 8 bases left in between. CDR3 nucleotides: TGTGCCAGCAGCAACAGGGACACCGGGGAGCTGTTTTTT. This gives the protein CASSNRDTGELFF.

The chain uses TRBV4-2 and TRBJ2-5; TRBD2 aligns across 7 bases. Germline V gene data show CDR1 as LGHNA and CDR2 as YNFKEQ. This CDR3 region has 16 residues. V shed 0 bases, J shed 2 bases, and the junction held 6 bases outside the gene matches. CDR3 DNA sequence: TGTGCCAGCAGCCAAGATGGCGGGAGTGGGCAAGAGACCCAGTACTTC. Translation: CASSQDGGSGQETQYF.

J is TRBJ2-2 and V is TRBV19; 9 bases agree with TRBD1. Germline CDR1 is LNHDA and CDR2 is SQIVND (reference sequence). This CDR3 spans 15 amino acids. Unmatched junction bases numbered 3, after V lost 6 bases and J lost 1 base. The CDR3 here is CASSRTGVNTGELFF. The CDR3 DNA follows: TGTGCCAGTAGCCGGACAGGGGTGAACACCGGGGAGCTGTTTTTT.

There are a few counts of this clone. The chain is built from TRBV5-5 and TRBJ2-7, with D possibly being TRBD1 (6 bases). The germline CDR1 and CDR2 sequences are SGHKS and YYEKEE (reference sequence). This CDR3 has 13 amino acids. The V gene lost 6 bases and the J gene lost 5 bases, with 15 bases spanning the gap. CDR3 sequence reads: CASTMQGIHEQYF. CDR3 coding DNA: TGTGCCAGCACCATGCAGGGGATCCACGAGCAGTACTTC.

The rearrangement links TRBV14 to TRBJ2-7; 7 bases map to TRBD2. Per the germline V gene, CDR1 is SGHDN and CDR2 is FVKESK. The CDR3 spans 15 residues. The junction had 9 bases not matched to a gene; V was cut back by 4 bases and J by 3 bases. As DNA, the CDR3 is TGTGCCAGCAGCCGTGCAACTAGCGTTATCTACGAGCAGTACTTC. Encoded protein: CASSRATSVIYEQYF.

The chain combines TRBV6-4 with TRBJ2-7; D unclear. CDR3 length: 13 amino acids. V dropped 2 bases and J dropped 5 bases, with 10 bases sitting between them. Germline values: CDR1 MRHNA, CDR2 SNTAGT. The CDR3 DNA reads TGTGCCAGCAGTGACACCCCTCAGGACGAGCAGTACTTC. This translates into CASSDTPQDEQYF.

The chain combines TRBV6-4 with TRBJ1-1, with 7 bases that match TRBD1. The ends lost 10 bases at V and 0 bases at J; junction bases unmatched: 20. The CDR3 spans 18 residues. The germline CDR1 and CDR2 sequences are MRHNA and SNTAGT. The CDR3 reads CATHYSRRDSILNTEAFF. The CDR3 DNA is TGTGCCACCCACTACTCCCGGCGGGACAGCATCTTGAACACTGAAGCTTTCTTT.

The genes are TRBV6-5 and TRBJ1-4; 8 nucleotides align to TRBD1. From germline, CDR1 is MNHEY and CDR2 SVGAGI. The CDR3 runs to 14 residues. V gave up 7 bases and J gave up 8 bases; unmatched junction bases: 9. CDR3 bases: TGTGCCAGCAATCATCAGGGGGCGCACGAAAAACTGTTTTTT. Amino acids: CASNHQGAHEKLFF.

The V call is TRBV11-2, the J call TRBJ1-2; 8 bases are shared with TRBD1. With 3 bases clipped from V and 7 bases from J, the junction kept 7 bases outside the gene matches. CDR3 length: 14 residues. Germline lookup yields CDR1 SGHAT and CDR2 FQNNGV. The CDR3 is CASSFTLQGGGYTF. As DNA, the CDR3 is TGTGCCAGCAGCTTCACCCTACAGGGGGGTGGCTACACCTTC.

This chain joins TRBV6-5 and TRBJ1-1; D remains unclear. V lost 4 bases to trimming and J lost 1 base, with 7 bases between them. This CDR3 has 13 amino acids. CDR1 and CDR2 from the germline V gene are MNHEY and SVGAGI. CDR3 region: CASSSIANTEAFF. CDR3 in DNA: TGTGCCAGCAGTTCGATAGCGAACACTGAAGCTTTCTTT.

The CDR3 sequence: CASSLTNNEQFF. CDR3 in DNA: TGTGCCAGCAGCTTAACTAACAATGAGCAGTTCTTC. The genes are TRBV11-3 and TRBJ2-1, with unresolved D. V gave up 2 bases and J gave up 5 bases, with 4 bases separating them. CDR1 and CDR2 (germline): SGHNT, YENEEA. The CDR3 extends over 12 amino acids.

The gene calls are TRBV6-1 and TRBJ2-7, with D perhaps matching TRBD2 (5 bases). V lost 3 bases and J lost 6, with 18 bases in between. The CDR3 totals 15 residues. The V gene's germline CDR1 is MNHNS and CDR2 SASEGT. This CDR3 reads CASSERAPRPPEQYF. In DNA, the CDR3 is TGTGCCAGCAGTGAGCGGGCCCCCAGGCCGCCCGAGCAGTACTTC.

CDR3 bases: TGCGCCAGCAGCTTGGCTGTGACAGGGGGTTTATACGAGCAGTACTTC. This gives the protein CASSLAVTGGLYEQYF. V gene TRBV5-1 combines with J gene TRBJ2-7, with 9 bases identical to TRBD1. V trimming: 0 bases; J trimming: 4 bases; junction bases outside the gene matches: 8. Germline V gene lookup returns CDR1 SGHRS and CDR2 YFSETQ. This CDR3 spans 16 amino acids.

The chain is built from TRBV29-1 and TRBJ2-2; possible D gene TRBD1, 6 bases. Germline CDR1 is SQVTM and CDR2 is ANQGSEA. The CDR3 has 13 amino acids. Trimming took off 3 bases at V and 7 bases at J, with 12 bases between the two ends. In nucleotides, the CDR3 is TGCAGCGTTGAGGAAGGGGGTGGCGGGGAGCTGTTTTTT. Translation: CSVEEGGGGELFF.

With regard to this clone: The sample contains more than one DNA sequence encoding this CDR3. V and J are TRBV7-3 and TRBJ1-1; D gene uncertain. The CDR3 covers 13 residues. Trimming removed 5 bases from V and 2 bases from J, with 9 bases in between. Germline CDR1 and CDR2: SGHTA and FQGTGA. Here the CDR3 reads CASSLTVNTEAFF. In DNA, the CDR3 is TGTGCCAGCAGCCTTACAGTTAACACTGAAGCTTTCTTT.

This clone has more than one count but fewer than ten. The chain recombines TRBV27 with TRBJ2-2; 8 bases align to TRBD2. CDR3 size: 17 residues. Germline V gives CDR1 MNHEY, CDR2 SMNVEV (reference sequence). J gave up 0 bases and V 4 bases, and 7 bases lay outside the gene matches. The CDR3 reads CASSSLQGLANTGELFF. The CDR3 nucleotides read TGTGCCAGCAGTTCACTCCAGGGACTAGCGAACACCGGGGAGCTGTTTTTT.

V usage is TRBV5-1 and J usage is TRBJ2-1; D is possibly TRBD2 (6 bases). Deletions cut 5 bases from V and 7 bases from J, with 19 bases between. This CDR3 spans 15 amino acids. Germline loops: CDR1 SGHRS, CDR2 YFSETQ. CDR3 coding DNA: TGCGCCAGCAGGATAGGGACTTTTGGAGTGAATGAGCAGTTCTTC. The encoded protein is CASRIGTFGVNEQFF.

J is TRBJ1-4 and V is TRBV29-1; D is ambiguous. This CDR3 has 13 residues. The germline V gene has CDR1 SQVTM and CDR2 ANQGSEA. Trimming pared 7 bases from V and 7 bases from J, leaving 16 bases between. The DNA for the CDR3 is TGCAGCGCCCGGAGAGGCGAGGGTGAAAAACTGTTTTTT. Protein: CSARRGEGEKLFF.

J is TRBJ1-1 and V is TRBV28; maybe TRBD1 (6 bases). V shed 2 bases and J shed 0 bases, with 7 bases lying between them. The CDR3 consists of 14 residues. Germline CDR1 reads MDHEN; CDR2 reads SYDVKM. The CDR3 loop reads CASSLGTLNTEAFF. Written as DNA, the CDR3 is TGTGCCAGCAGTTTAGGGACATTGAACACTGAAGCTTTCTTT.